These 9 T cell receptor beta chains share one sample of origin, sequenced in a study of blood T cell repertoires in COVID-19. Produced via immunoSEQ multiplex PCR; TCRdb's table is partial and in-frame only. The profile shows about 350,000 clones, about 93% of them singletons. Sample: peripheral blood. The receptor source for this set is a woman aged 18-29 years who had recovered from COVID-19.

V and J are TRBV7-8 and TRBJ1-1, with TRBD1 matching 7 bases. The germline CDR1 and CDR2 sequences are SGHVS and FQNEAQ. V lost 5 bases and J lost 0; bases outside the gene matches: 6. There are 15 residues in the CDR3. In DNA, the CDR3 is TGTGCCAGCAGCCCTAGGGACAGCCTGAACACTGAAGCTTTCTTT. The encoded protein is CASSPRDSLNTEAFF.

A word on this clone: This sample includes further DNA sequences coding for the same CDR3. This sequence joins TRBV18 and TRBJ2-7; 7 bases align to TRBD1. J was trimmed by 3 bases and V by 6 bases; bases with no gene match: 8. Germline V CDR1 and CDR2: KGHSH, LQKENI. This CDR3 spans 14 amino acids. Here the CDR3 reads CASSRDRDSYEQYV. The CDR3 nucleotides read TGTGCCAGCTCTCGAGATAGGGACAGCTACGAGCAGTACGTC.

Here the CDR3 DNA reads TGTGCCAGCAGAGCTCGGGGCACCGGGGAGCTGTTTTTT. It is translated as CASRARGTGELFF. The chain is built from TRBV27 and TRBJ2-2, with D possibly being TRBD2 (5 bases). Germline loops: CDR1 MNHEY, CDR2 SMNVEV (reference sequence). The CDR3 loop spans 13 amino acids. Deletions cut 6 bases from V and 4 bases from J, with 9 bases between.

The chain employs TRBV5-4 and TRBJ1-2; no reliable D call. Trimming cost V 3 bases and J 1 base, with 7 bases left between them. This CDR3 has 13 residues. Germline loops: CDR1 SGHNT, CDR2 YYREEE (reference sequence). The CDR3 region has the DNA TGTGCCAGCAGCTCGAGAGTTAACTATGGCTACACCTTC. It is translated as CASSSRVNYGYTF.

This clone has a single count. The CDR3 coding sequence is TGTGCCAGCAGCGACGGACTAGCGGGGGGGGGTACGCAGTATTTT. Amino acid sequence: CASSDGLAGGGTQYF. This sequence joins TRBV7-2 and TRBJ2-3; 15 nucleotides align to TRBD2. CDR3 length: 15 residues. Germline V lookup: CDR1 SGHTA, CDR2 FQGNSA. V lost 5 bases and J lost 8; bases outside the gene matches: 5. The whole variable domain, filled in from reference TRBV7-2 and TRBJ2-3, reads GAGVSQSPSNKVTEKGKDVELRCDPISGHTALYWYRQSLGQGLEFLIYFQGNSAPDKSGLPSDRFSAERTGGSVSTLTIQRTQQEDSAVYLCASSDGLAGGGTQYFGPGTRLTVL.

The chain is built from TRBV10-2 and TRBJ1-1; 7 nucleotides line up with TRBD1. This CDR3 has 15 amino acids. Germline V lookup: CDR1 WSHSY, CDR2 SAAADI. V shed 2 bases and J 6 bases; nucleotides not matched to a gene: 9. The CDR3 spells CASSEEAGGRPEAFF. CDR3 nucleotide sequence: TGCGCCAGCAGTGAGGAAGCAGGGGGAAGACCTGAAGCTTTCTTT.

The chain combines TRBV4-3 with TRBJ2-1, with 9 bases identical to TRBD2. J lost 4 bases, V lost 2 bases, and 9 bases had no gene match. The CDR3 runs to 17 residues. CDR1 and CDR2 from the germline V gene are LGHNA and YSLEER. The CDR3 sequence: CASSQYGLSGGYNEQFF. The CDR3 DNA reads as TGCGCCAGCAGCCAATATGGTCTAAGCGGGGGGTACAATGAGCAGTTCTTC.

This rearrangement joins TRBV7-2 to TRBJ2-1; a weak D match, TRBD1 (6 bases). Germline V CDR1 and CDR2: SGHTA, FQGNSA. V was trimmed by 4 bases and J by 2 bases, leaving 24 bases between them. This CDR3 has 19 residues. The CDR3 region is CASSSPSSGTTFTYNEQFF. In nucleotides, the CDR3 is TGTGCCAGCAGCTCCCCTTCCTCCGGGACAACTTTTACCTACAATGAGCAGTTCTTC. Drawing the rest from reference TRBV7-2 and TRBJ2-1, the complete variable domain is GAGVSQSPSNKVTEKGKDVELRCDPISGHTALYWYRQSLGQGLEFLIYFQGNSAPDKSGLPSDRFSAERTGGSVSTLTIQRTQQEDSAVYLCASSSPSSGTTFTYNEQFFGPGTRLTVL.

The chain joins TRBV6-6 to TRBJ2-3; D is perhaps TRBD2 (5 bases). The CDR3 length is 16 residues. V dropped 3 bases and J dropped 1 base, with 14 bases sitting between them. Per germline, CDR1 MNHNY and CDR2 SVGAGI (reference sequence). CDR3 sequence reads: CASSYQARAGTDTQYF. The CDR3 nucleotides read TGTGCCAGCAGTTATCAAGCGCGAGCGGGCACAGATACGCAGTATTTT.